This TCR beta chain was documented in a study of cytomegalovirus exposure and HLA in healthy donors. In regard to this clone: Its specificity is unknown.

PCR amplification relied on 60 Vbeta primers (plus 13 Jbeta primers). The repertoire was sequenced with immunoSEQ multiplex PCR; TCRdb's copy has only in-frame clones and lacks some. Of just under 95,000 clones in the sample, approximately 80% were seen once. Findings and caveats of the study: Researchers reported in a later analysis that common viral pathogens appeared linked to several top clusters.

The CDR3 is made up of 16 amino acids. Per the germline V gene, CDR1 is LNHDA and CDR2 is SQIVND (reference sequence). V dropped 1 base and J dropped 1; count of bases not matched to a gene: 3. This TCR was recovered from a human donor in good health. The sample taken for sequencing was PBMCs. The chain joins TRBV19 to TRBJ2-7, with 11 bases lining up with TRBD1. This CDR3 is CASSIGRDRGSYEQYF. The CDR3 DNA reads TGTGCCAGTAGTATAGGCCGGGACAGGGGGTCCTACGAGCAGTACTTC.